Following are 22 T cell receptor beta chains from one sample sequenced in a study of OX40 agonist ivuxolimab in advanced cancers. Produced via immunoSEQ multiplex PCR; TCRdb's table is partial and in-frame only. The sample includes 45,000 to 55,000 clones, about 83% of them seen just once. Specimen: CD4+ or CD8+ T cells sorted from blood, collected in a trial of the OX40 agonist ivuxolimab. The receptors come from an adult with an advanced solid tumor such as melanoma, head and neck, liver or kidney cancer.

About this clone itself: Additional DNA sequences in this sample encode the identical CDR3. The rearrangement joins TRBV7-9 to TRBJ1-3; unclear D gene. Germline V CDR1 and CDR2: SEHNR, FQNEAQ (reference sequence). V lost 1 base, J lost 4 bases, and 11 bases lay in between. The CDR3 contains 15 residues. The DNA of the CDR3 is TGTGCCAGCAGCTTAGTGGGTTTCTCCGGAAACACCATATATTTT. It encodes CASSLVGFSGNTIYF.

The rearrangement uses TRBV30 and TRBJ2-7, with 8 nucleotides matching TRBD2. V gave up 3 bases and J gave up 1 base; unmatched junction bases: 5. The CDR3 is 14 residues long. Germline CDR1 and CDR2: GTSNPN and SVGIG (reference sequence). CDR3 amino acids: CAWSGGALSYEQYF. The CDR3 DNA reads as TGTGCCTGGAGCGGGGGGGCCCTTTCCTACGAGCAGTACTTC.

The chain has TRBV19 and TRBJ1-6, with no clear D. The CDR3 consists of 14 residues. Germline V gene data show CDR1 as LNHDA and CDR2 as SQIVND (reference sequence). The V end was cut by 5 bases, the J end by 6 bases, with 11 bases between. The CDR3 sequence: CASSLPVRNSPLHF. The CDR3 nucleotides read TGTGCCAGTAGTCTGCCAGTACGTAATTCACCCCTCCACTTT.

The CDR3 reads CASSWETQYF. The CDR3 DNA reads as TGTGCCAGCAGCTGGGAGACCCAGTACTTC. The genes are TRBV5-8 and TRBJ2-5; D is ambiguous. CDR3 length: 10 residues. Germline V gene data show CDR1 as SGHTS and CDR2 as YDEGEE. The V gene lost 3 bases and the J gene lost 5 bases, with 2 bases spanning the gap.

This clone has just a few counts. V usage is TRBV16 and J usage is TRBJ1-5; D is perhaps TRBD1 (5 bases). The V end was cut by 7 bases, the J end by 4 bases, with 11 bases between. The CDR3 has 13 amino acids. Looked up from germline, CDR1 is KGHSY and CDR2 is FQNENV. CDR3 nucleotides: TGTGCCAGCACCTTACAGGAGAATCAGCCCCAGCATTTT. It codes for CASTLQENQPQHF.

This clone came up once. This chain connects TRBV5-1 to TRBJ1-2, with a weak D call TRBD1 (6 bases). CDR1 is SGHRS, CDR2 YFSETQ, per germline. The CDR3 is 13 residues long. V gave up 4 bases and J gave up 4 bases, with 11 bases separating them. This CDR3 is CASSEQGAYGYTF. Written as DNA, the CDR3 is TGCGCCAGCAGCGAACAGGGAGCCTATGGCTACACCTTC.

The chain combines TRBV5-6 with TRBJ2-5; 12 bases line up with TRBD2. The V gene's germline CDR1 is SGHDT and CDR2 YYEEEE. The CDR3 spans 16 residues. J was trimmed by 2 bases and V by 4 bases; bases with no gene match: 6. The chain's CDR3 is CASSQAGTSGQETQYF. The CDR3 region has the DNA TGTGCCAGCAGCCAAGCCGGGACTAGCGGGCAAGAGACCCAGTACTTC.

The chain combines TRBV25-1 with TRBJ2-5; 8 bases align to TRBD2. V shed 5 bases, J shed 7 bases, and the junction held 18 bases outside the gene matches. CDR3 length equals 17 residues. Germline V gene sequence: CDR1 MGHDK, CDR2 SYGVNS. The DNA of the CDR3 is TGTGCCAGCAGTCCGCGGCTCATTGCGGGGGGCCTGGGGACCCAGTACTTC. Translating it yields CASSPRLIAGGLGTQYF.

V gene TRBV5-4 combines with J gene TRBJ1-4, with D perhaps TRBD1 (6 bases). The germline gives CDR1 SGHNT, CDR2 YYREEE (reference sequence). The CDR3 is 15 amino acids. With 2 bases removed from V and 5 bases from J, the gap between germline ends came to 13 bases. The CDR3: CASSFSTGRNEKLFF. The CDR3 DNA sequence: TGTGCCAGCAGCTTCAGTACAGGGCGGAATGAAAAACTGTTTTTT.

The chain joins TRBV4-1 to TRBJ2-1; D is perhaps TRBD1 (6 bases). Germline V lookup: CDR1 MGHRA, CDR2 YSYEKL. The CDR3 extends over 16 amino acids. With 0 bases removed from V and 0 bases from J, the gap between germline ends came to 9 bases. The CDR3 spells CASSQDTGSSYNEQFF. The CDR3 nucleotides are TGCGCCAGCAGCCAAGATACAGGGAGCTCCTACAATGAGCAGTTCTTC.

With regard to this clone: A read error may produce the germline difference seen at one junction end. The V and J genes are TRBV4-1 and TRBJ1-2; possible D gene TRBD1, 6 bases. The CDR3 is 14 residues long. CDR1 and CDR2 (germline): MGHRA, YSYEKL. CDR3 bases: TGCGCCAGCAGCCAGCCGGGGGCTAAGTATGGCTACACCTTC. This sequence encodes CASSQPGAKYGYTF.

J is TRBJ2-1 and V is TRBV7-2; TRBD2 matches 8 bases. Looked up from germline, CDR1 is SGHTA and CDR2 is FQGNSA. CDR3 size: 18 residues. Trimming at V came to 1 base and at J to 4 bases, leaving 12 bases not matched to a gene. This chain's CDR3 is CASSLVRRGADSYNEQFF. The CDR3 DNA is TGTGCCAGCAGCTTAGTCCGGCGGGGGGCAGACTCTTACAATGAGCAGTTCTTC.

The CDR3 region has the DNA TGTGCCAGCAGCGTGAGGACAGGGGTCGAGCAGTACTTC. Translation: CASSVRTGVEQYF. V usage is TRBV5-5 and J usage is TRBJ2-7; 9 positions match TRBD1. The CDR3 has 13 residues. V trimming: 4 bases; J trimming: 6 bases; junction bases outside the gene matches: 5. The germline V gene encodes CDR1 SGHKS and CDR2 YYEKEE (reference sequence).

The chain carries TRBV7-9 and TRBJ2-3, with D hard to call. CDR1 is SEHNR and CDR2 is FQNEAQ in the germline V gene (reference sequence). The CDR3 runs 15 residues. V was cut by 5 bases and J by 0 bases, with 12 bases left in between. CDR3 sequence reads: CASSPLVTSTDTQYF. CDR3 DNA: TGTGCCAGCAGCCCCCTGGTTACTAGCACAGATACGCAGTATTTT.

This clone was detected a few times. This chain joins TRBV18 and TRBJ2-1, with D possibly called TRBD1 or TRBD2 (6 bases each). This CDR3 is 14 amino acids long. V was pared by 0 bases and J by 6 bases, with 9 bases between. The V gene's germline CDR1 is KGHSH and CDR2 LQKENI. In DNA form, the CDR3 reads TGTGCCAGCTCACCACCGACGGGGGCCAATGAGCAGTTCTTC. This translates into CASSPPTGANEQFF. Drawing the rest from reference TRBV18 and TRBJ2-1, the complete variable domain is NAGVMQNPRHLVRRRGQEARLRCSPMKGHSHVYWYRQLPEEGLKFMVYLQKENIIDESGMPKERFSAEFPKEGPSILRIQQVVRGDSAAYFCASSPPTGANEQFFGPGTRLTVL.

The J gene is TRBJ1-2, the V gene TRBV7-2, with D uncertain. Trimming removed 5 bases at V and 3 bases at J, with 10 bases between. This CDR3 has 13 amino acids. Germline V gene lookup returns CDR1 SGHTA and CDR2 FQGNSA. This CDR3 is CASSQDLDYGYTF. The DNA for the CDR3 is TGTGCCAGCAGCCAAGACCTAGACTATGGCTACACCTTC.

This sequence joins TRBV5-6 and TRBJ1-5, with 9 nucleotides matching TRBD1. The germline V gene has CDR1 SGHDT and CDR2 YYEEEE. With V trimmed by 2 bases and J by 1 base, 4 bases remained unmatched. The CDR3 loop spans 16 amino acids. CDR3 in DNA: TGTGCCAGCAGCTTCGGGGACAGGGCGAGCAATCAGCCCCAGCATTTT. The encoded protein is CASSFGDRASNQPQHF.

This chain joins TRBV18 and TRBJ2-4, with 9 bases lining up with TRBD2. The germline V gene has CDR1 KGHSH and CDR2 LQKENI. The CDR3 is 15 residues long. V lost 2 bases to trimming and J lost 2 bases; unmatched junction nucleotides: 1. CDR3 DNA: TGTGCCAGCTCACCAAGCGGGGGGACCAAAAACATTCAGTACTTC. It translates to CASSPSGGTKNIQYF.

The J gene is TRBJ1-2, the V gene TRBV5-6, with 7 nucleotides matching TRBD1. V gave up 3 bases and J gave up 2 bases; unmatched junction bases: 7. Per germline, CDR1 SGHDT and CDR2 YYEEEE. This CDR3 is 15 amino acids long. The CDR3 sequence: CASSSPGQQNYGYTF. Here the CDR3 DNA reads TGTGCCAGCAGCTCCCCGGGACAGCAGAACTATGGCTACACCTTC.

The chain has TRBV19 and TRBJ1-2; D is uncertain. Germline CDR1 LNHDA, CDR2 SQIVND (reference sequence). The CDR3 extends over 14 amino acids. Trimming took 4 bases from V and 3 from J, leaving 12 bases between them. For the CDR3, the DNA is TGTGCCAGTAGTACCATGAGGACGGACTATGGCTACACCTTC. The encoded protein is CASSTMRTDYGYTF.

By proportion, this clone is medium-sized. CDR3 sequence (DNA): TGCGCCAGCAGCTTGTTACAGGGAAATTCACCCCTCCACTTT. Translating it yields CASSLLQGNSPLHF. This chain joins TRBV5-1 and TRBJ1-6; a weak D match, TRBD1 (6 bases). Trimming shortened V by 1 base and J by 7 bases, and 9 bases separated the two germline ends. The CDR3 has 14 residues. Germline V gives CDR1 SGHRS, CDR2 YFSETQ. Variable domain in full (rest from reference TRBV5-1 and TRBJ1-6): KAGVTQTPRYLIKTRGQQVTLSCSPISGHRSVSWYQQTPGQGLQFLFEYFSETQRNKGNFPGRFSGRQFSNSRSEMNVSTLELGDSALYLCASSLLQGNSPLHFGNGTRLTVT.

V is TRBV4-1 and J is TRBJ1-1, with D perhaps TRBD1 (6 bases). This CDR3 is 16 amino acids long. Trimming cost V 4 bases and J 0 bases, with 15 bases left between them. CDR1 and CDR2 (germline): MGHRA, YSYEKL. CDR3 protein: CASSREQGPLNTEAFF. Here the CDR3 DNA reads TGCGCCAGCAGCCGAGAACAGGGTCCCCTGAACACTGAAGCTTTCTTT.